This T cell receptor (beta chain) was identified in a study of T cells in Graves' hyperthyroidism and ophthalmopathy. Study-wide results and limits: Before onset, ophthalmopathy was predicted by the model a median 6.5 months earlier.

At least ten counts were recorded for this clonotype. The antigen remains unidentified. Germline assignment: CDR1 MNHEY and CDR2 SVGEGT. The CDR3 runs to 19 residues. Trimming stripped 2 bases from V and 4 bases from J, with 25 bases between. It was RNA transcripts that yielded the amplified TCR beta CDR3 regions. First-round RT-PCR with HTBI primers amplified the TCR CDR3 region. TCRdb called the multiplex PCR reads again in MiXCR, with one record for every CDR3 protein. This table holds some 440,000 distinct CDR3 sequences, about 15% found once. The study defined stable Graves' hyperthyroidism as no ophthalmopathy progression within 18 months. Recently diagnosed hyperthyroidism of less than 2 months' duration affected patients aged 18 to 65.

This chain uses TRBV6-2 or TRBV6-3 with TRBJ2-3; either TRBD1 or TRBD2 may supply D (6 bases each). This TCR derives from a woman between 18 and 29 years old with Graves' hyperthyroidism. The sequencing input was blood. The CDR3 sequence: CASSYPSVLGGLSSDTQYF. The CDR3, as DNA: TGTGCCAGCAGTTACCCGTCGGTATTGGGGGGCCTCAGCTCAGATACGCAGTATTTT.